This T cell receptor (beta chain) was sequenced during a study of vaccination and CD4 T cells after COVID-19 (dated by TCRdb to 2021 to 2024). General notes on the study: Every convalescent patient had a positive nasal swab PCR test for SARS-CoV-2, with mild disease in roughly ten patients and severe disease in one. Six males and four females were included in the convalescent cohort, with two Hispanic individuals, seven Caucasians, two Asians and one multiracial person represented. Each participant got two doses of either the Pfizer-BioNTech BNT162b2 vaccine (n=8) or the Moderna mRNA-1273 vaccine (n=2). Post-COVID blood samples from convalescent patients were collected a median of approximately 93 days after diagnosis, with a range of 35 to 161 days. Post-vaccine blood samples were taken a median of 72 days after the second vaccine dose, with a range of about 13 to 241 days. Culture stimuli were overlapping spike peptide pools from SARS-CoV-2 and from the common cold coronaviruses HCoV-NL63, HCoV-OC43 and HCoV-229E. As controls, cultures received a CEFX viral epitope pool (the positive control), an HIV-1 Nef peptide pool (the negative control), or no peptide at all. In some eleven COVID-19 convalescent patients and a handful of infection-naive healthy vaccine recipients, researchers compared the spike-specific CD4+ TCR repertoire from before mRNA vaccination with the repertoire from after. The paper as a whole reports these results and caveats: The study included relatively few convalescent patients and did not analyze early timepoints after natural infection. The median number of SARS-CoV-2-reactive clonotypes rose from 21 after infection to 38 after vaccination, but the change was not significant. Nearly all vaccine-specific clones in convalescent patients (304 of 307) were mono-reactive for SARS-CoV-2 spike rather than cross-reactive with common cold coronaviruses. In convalescent patients, a median roughly 87% of post-vaccine SARS-CoV-2-reactive clones were detected only after vaccination, and vaccine-specific priming was suggested by this finding.

The sample's treatment or condition label is to be understood as: approximately nine-day PBMC culture with coronavirus spike peptide pools or control peptides (ViraFEST assay). The study used the ViraFEST assay, which expanded antigen-specific T cells with peptide pools and then identified expanded clonotypes by TCR sequencing. The positive SARS-CoV-2 PCR tests of the convalescent patients were dated from March to December 2020, before the Alpha, Beta and Delta variants emerged in the United States. Roughly 2.1 million PBMCs per well were cultured in IMDM with approximately 5% human AB serum and approximately 9.1 IU/ml IL-2, plus 10 ug/ml peptide pools. Half of the culture medium was replaced with fresh IL-2-containing medium on days 3 and 7. CD4+ T cells were isolated after approximately ten days of culture through negative selection using the EasySep CD4+ T cell isolation kit. Ficoll-Paque Plus gradient centrifugation was used to isolate PBMCs from whole blood, and the isolated PBMCs were then either used fresh or cryopreserved at -140C. Triplicate wells were generally used for each culture condition.

Deletion took 3 bases off V and 2 bases off J, with a span of 10 bases between the germline ends. There are 14 amino acids in the CDR3, from cysteine to phenylalanine inclusive. Only CDR3 DNA remains: 42 bases, in frame from the first base. The germline V gene (reference sequence) supplies CDR1 DFQATT and CDR2 SNEGSKA. As regards this clonotype: The clone's antigen remains unknown. Base qualities are not at hand, and no much larger clone is one base apart.

The method behind the library was PCR. At the Johns Hopkins FTIC core, DNA from the cultured CD4+ T cells underwent TCR sequencing with the Oncomine TCR Beta short-read assay. The QIAamp micro DNA kit was used to extract genomic DNA from the cultured CD4+ T cells. The Oncomine TCR Beta libraries from cultured CD4+ T cells were pooled using unique dual indexes and then sequenced on an Illumina iSeq 100. The original pipeline was this. Non-productive sequences were removed, and CDR3s that did not start with C, did not end with F or W, or were shorter than 7 amino acids were discarded. Antigen-specific clonotypes were identified with the MANAFEST web application by comparing peptide-stimulated wells with reference and other culture wells. For a clone to be called positive, the clone needed an FDR below 0.05, an odds ratio above 5, and a productive frequency above 0.1% in at least two of three replicate wells. Clonotypes that were significantly expanded in both SARS-CoV-2 spike wells and at least one common cold coronavirus spike condition were defined as cross-reactive. Levenshtein distances (stringdist) and unrooted phylogenetic trees (ape) in R version 3.6.1 were used to assess CDR3 homology. The raw public reads went through TCRdb reprocessing: fastp at Q25, MiXCR clone calling, in-frame beta chains kept. Entries that share a CDR3 protein sequence are merged under the most common genes and DNA. These V and J calls rely on TCRdb rather than the paper's analysis. This sample has under 15,000 distinct CDR3 sequences in its table, and roughly half of those were observed once. The top ten constitute about a sixth of the sample.

The source is a human donor with COVID-19. Source: cultured CD4+ T cells from blood, taken after SARS-CoV-2 vaccination. The rearrangement combines TRBV20-1 with TRBJ2-2; the D gene is not confidently resolved. The CDR3 protein: CSARPPANTGELFF. The nucleotide sequence is given as TGCAGTGCTAGGCCCCCGGCTAACACCGGGGAGCTGTTTTTT.